The T cell receptor (beta chain) under discussion was sequenced for a study of ipilimumab plus nivolumab after autologous stem cell transplantation. About the study: Myeloma cases were transplant-naive high-risk or relapsed within 3 years post first autologous transplant.

Dosing: nivolumab 3 mg/kg IV, weeks 1, 4, 7, 10, then every two weeks to week 26. Repertoires were generated with immunoSEQ multiplex PCR, while TCRdb's copy carries only in-frame clones and drops some. The sample lists 40,000 to 45,000 clones, roughly 92% occurring once. The material sequenced was PBMCs, taken in a trial of ipilimumab plus nivolumab as post-transplant consolidation. This clonotype was sampled from a male donor with multiple myeloma.

The CDR3 is CASSLILAGRSEQFF. DNA for the CDR3: TGTGCCAGCAGCTTAATTCTAGCGGGGAGGTCTGAGCAGTTCTTC. This sequence joins TRBV7-3 and TRBJ2-1, with 9 bases matching TRBD2. Germline trimming cut 1 base from V and 9 bases from J; bases unmatched to any gene: 7. The CDR3 runs 15 residues. Germline V lookup: CDR1 SGHTA, CDR2 FQGTGA.